One sample yielded the 22 T cell receptor beta chains listed below, sequenced in a study of neurological immune-mediated disorders (dated by TCRdb to about 2019). Libraries were prepared through 5' RACE. The sequencer listed for this sample is Illumina HiSeq 2500. TCRdb's own reprocessing of the public reads used fastp at Q25 and MiXCR and kept productive beta chains. Rows with a matching CDR3 protein are joined into one entry that keeps the most common DNA and genes. In this sample the table shows 87,000 or so distinct CDR3 sequences, 3.5% to 4% of which occur a single time. Of the sample, around 6% falls within the top ten clones. Sequencing used PBMCs. The receptors come from a woman between 18 and 29 years old with multiple sclerosis.

This clonotype was recorded many times. The chain employs TRBV30 and TRBJ2-7; D tentatively fits TRBD1 or TRBD2 (5 bases each). Germline V gene lookup returns CDR1 GTSNPN and CDR2 SVGIG (reference sequence). V lost 0 bases to trimming and J lost 6 bases, with 15 bases between them. The length of the CDR3 is 14 residues. Here the CDR3 reads CAWSVGEIIGEQYF. The DNA for the CDR3 is TGTGCCTGGAGTGTGGGGGAAATAATTGGCGAGCAGTACTTC.

In its sample, this clonotype was seen many times. The rearrangement links TRBV10-3 to TRBJ2-5, with 11 bases matching TRBD2. The CDR3 is made up of 15 amino acids. Looked up from germline, CDR1 is ENHRY and CDR2 is SYGVKD. Germline trimming cut 7 bases from V and 2 bases from J; bases unmatched to any gene: 6. The CDR3 coding sequence is TGTGCCATCACCAGGGGACTAGCGGAACAAGAGACCCAGTACTTC. It specifies CAITRGLAEQETQYF.

This clonotype was seen many times. The chain is built from TRBV6-5 and TRBJ1-3, with unresolved D. Germline V gene data show CDR1 as MNHEY and CDR2 as SVGAGI. The CDR3 consists of 14 residues. V shed 11 bases and J shed 0 bases, with 14 bases lying between them. CDR3 DNA sequence: TGTGCCTGCCAAACAACCCGCTCTGGAAACACCATATATTTT. Its translation is CACQTTRSGNTIYF.

This clonotype showed up many times. This chain uses TRBV5-1 with TRBJ2-3; TRBD2 matches 13 bases. The CDR3 spans 15 residues. Germline V gene sequence: CDR1 SGHRS, CDR2 YFSETQ. Trimming took 3 bases from V and 6 from J; bases not matched to a gene: 4. CDR3 DNA sequence: TGCGCCAGCAGCTCGAGGACTAGCGGGAGCGATACGCAGTATTTT. This codes for CASSSRTSGSDTQYF.

Regarding this clonotype: A single base separates this from a much larger clone, so it may be a read error. V is TRBV29-1 and J is TRBJ1-5, with D unclear. This CDR3 contains 13 residues. Germline loops: CDR1 SQVTM, CDR2 ANQGSEA. The CDR3 sequence: CSVAWSSNQPQNF. CDR3 nucleotides: TGCAGCGTTGCCTGGAGTAGCAATCAGCCCCAGAATTTT.

This clonotype was counted many times. V gene TRBV5-1 combines with J gene TRBJ2-5; 9 bases match TRBD1. V trimming: 2 bases; J trimming: 4 bases; junction bases outside the gene matches: 3. Germline assignment: CDR1 SGHRS and CDR2 YFSETQ. This CDR3 has 14 amino acids. The DNA of the CDR3 is TGCGCCAGCAGCTTACAGGGGGCGGGAGAGACCCAGTACTTC. Translating gives CASSLQGAGETQYF.

This clonotype was picked up many times. J is TRBJ1-5 and V is TRBV6-5, with TRBD1 identical over 7 bases. J was trimmed by 11 bases and V by 6 bases; bases with no gene match: 13. Germline loops: CDR1 MNHEY, CDR2 SVGAGI. The CDR3 length is 14 residues. CDR3 coding DNA: TGTGCCAGCAGCCCAACAGGGGCTAGCGTGTCCCAGCATTTT. Its translation: CASSPTGASVSQHF.

This clonotype was recorded many times. The chain employs TRBV28 and TRBJ2-7, with D possibly TRBD2 on 6 matching bases. The CDR3 contains 14 residues. V lost 6 bases and J lost 3, with 15 bases in between. CDR1 and CDR2 from the germline V gene are MDHEN and SYDVKM. The CDR3 DNA reads TGTGCCAGCAGCAAGCCGGGGGTATACTACGAGCAGTACTTC. This gives the protein CASSKPGVYYEQYF. The complete variable domain, with remaining parts taken from reference TRBV28 and TRBJ2-7, reads DVKVTQSSRYLVKRTGEKVFLECVQDMDHENMFWYRQDPGLGLRLIYFSYDVKMKEKGDIPEGYSVSREKKERFSLILESASTNQTSMYLCASSKPGVYYEQYFGPGTRLTVT.

This clonotype was counted at least ten times. The V gene is TRBV6-5, the J gene TRBJ1-3, with D tentatively TRBD1 (6 bases). Trimming took off 6 bases at V and 0 bases at J, with 12 bases between the two ends. Germline V gene lookup returns CDR1 MNHEY and CDR2 SVGAGI. There are 15 residues in the CDR3. In DNA, the CDR3 is TGTGCCAGCAGGTCAACAGGGTTCTCTGGAAACACCATATATTTT. This encodes CASRSTGFSGNTIYF.

This clonotype was observed a handful of times. With a much larger clone just one base away, this may be a read error. The CDR3 is CASRGWDKKIQYF. The CDR3 nucleotides read TGTGCCAGTCGTGGTTGGGACAAAAAAATTCAGTACTTC. The chain uses TRBV27 and TRBJ2-4, with a weak D call TRBD1 (6 bases). This CDR3 is 13 amino acids long. Germline-derived CDR1 and CDR2 are MNHEY and SMNVEV (reference sequence).

There are many counts of this clonotype. The genes are TRBV6-1 and TRBJ1-1, with D tentatively TRBD1 (5 bases). Germline values: CDR1 MNHNS, CDR2 SASEGT. There are 15 residues in the CDR3. Trimming removed 1 base from V and 4 bases from J, with 13 bases in between. In DNA, the CDR3 is TGTGCCAGCAGTGAAGGGGCAGGGTCGGCCACTGAAGCTTTCTTT. Encoded protein: CASSEGAGSATEAFF.

As to this clonotype: A much larger clone sits a single nucleotide away, making a read error possible. The V and J genes are TRBV20-1 and TRBJ1-3, with D unclear. V lost 2 bases and J 4 bases, leaving 9 bases between the germline ends. This CDR3 spans 13 amino acids. Germline CDR1 is DFQATT and CDR2 is SNEGSKA (reference sequence). CDR3 coding DNA: TGCAGTGCTAGAAATCCGGTGGGAAACACCATATATTTT. As protein: CSARNPVGNTIYF.

The sample holds many counts of this clonotype. The V and J genes are TRBV18 and TRBJ1-3, with D uncertain. Trimming shortened V by 1 base and J by 0 bases, and 7 bases separated the two germline ends. Germline-derived CDR1 and CDR2 are KGHSH and LQKENI. The CDR3 length is 15 residues. CDR3 nucleotides: TGTGCCAGCTCACCACTACGAGCCTCTGGAAACACCATATATTTT. Protein: CASSPLRASGNTIYF.

This clonotype has ten or more counts. V is TRBV6-5 and J is TRBJ2-5; 8 nucleotides line up with TRBD1. The CDR3 has 17 amino acids. Germline CDR1 reads MNHEY; CDR2 reads SVGAGI. V was pared by 4 bases and J by 8 bases, with 18 bases of the junction left unmatched. DNA of the CDR3: TGTGCCAGCAGTTTACTACCCGGACAGGGTTCCTCGAAAACCCAGTACTTC. As protein: CASSLLPGQGSSKTQYF.

A few counts support this clonotype. This chain links TRBV3-1 with TRBJ2-7, with 8 bases matching TRBD2. Trimming at V came to 4 bases and at J to 4 bases, leaving 12 bases not matched to a gene. CDR3 length: 16 amino acids. From germline, CDR1 is LGHDT and CDR2 YNNKEL (reference sequence). The CDR3 protein is CASSLALRAGEYEQYF. In DNA, the CDR3 is TGTGCCAGCAGCCTCGCCCTCAGAGCGGGGGAGTACGAGCAGTACTTC.

This clonotype appeared many times. The chain couples TRBV7-9 to TRBJ2-4, with 9 bases matching TRBD2. V lost 1 base, J lost 8 bases, and 12 bases stayed unmatched. The CDR3 totals 17 residues. Germline CDR1 SEHNR, CDR2 FQNEAQ (reference sequence). The CDR3: CASSLVAWREGRDIQYF. The CDR3 region has the DNA TGTGCCAGCAGCTTAGTAGCGTGGCGGGAGGGCCGCGACATTCAGTACTTC. The variable domain in full, completed from reference TRBV7-9 and TRBJ2-4, reads DTGVSQNPRHKITKRGQNVTFRCDPISEHNRLYWYRQTLGQGPEFLTYFQNEAQLEKSRLLSDRFSAERPKGSFSTLEIQRTEQGDSAMYLCASSLVAWREGRDIQYFGAGTRLSVL.

This clonotype was seen at least ten times. V is TRBV5-6 and J is TRBJ2-7; 12 nucleotides agree with TRBD2. The CDR3 loop spans 12 amino acids. Germline values: CDR1 SGHDT, CDR2 YYEEEE. V trimming: 7 bases; J trimming: 5 bases; junction bases outside the gene matches: 1. The CDR3 here is CASRTSGDEQYF. The CDR3 nucleotides read TGTGCCAGCCGGACTAGCGGGGACGAGCAGTACTTC. Using reference TRBV5-6 and TRBJ2-7 for the parts outside the CDR3, the full variable domain is DAGVTQSPTHLIKTRGQQVTLRCSPKSGHDTVSWYQQALGQGPQFIFQYYEEEERQRGNFPDRFSGHQFPNYSSELNVNALLLGDSALYLCASRTSGDEQYFGPGTRLTVT.

This clonotype has only a few counts. A much larger clone differs from this one at a single base, so this may be a read error. This chain links TRBV20-1 with TRBJ2-2, with no clear D. The length of the CDR3 is 12 residues. Trimming pared 6 bases from V and 9 bases from J, leaving 14 bases between. CDR1 is DFQATT, CDR2 SNEGSKA, per germline (reference sequence). CDR3 coding DNA: TGCAGTGCCCGAAAGGGCCTGAGGGAGCTGTTTTTT. Encoded protein: CSARKGLRELFF.

This clonotype was seen many times. The V and J genes are TRBV5-6 and TRBJ2-6, with D unclear. The CDR3 is 15 amino acids. Germline V gives CDR1 SGHDT, CDR2 YYEEEE. Trimming left V 4 bases short and J 0 bases short, with 8 bases between. The CDR3: CASSAGYSGANVLTF. CDR3 coding DNA: TGTGCCAGCAGCGCCGGGTACTCTGGGGCCAACGTCCTGACTTTC.

This clonotype has ten or more counts. The chain couples TRBV10-3 to TRBJ1-1, with D unclear. In germline, CDR1 is ENHRY, CDR2 SYGVKD. Trimming shortened V by 1 base and J by 5 bases, and 17 bases separated the two germline ends. The length of the CDR3 is 16 residues. This CDR3 is CAISEYGPILGTEAFF. In nucleotides, the CDR3 is TGTGCCATCAGTGAGTATGGGCCAATCCTGGGGACTGAAGCTTTCTTT.

Many counts were recorded for this clonotype. The chain couples TRBV21-1 to TRBJ2-7; whether TRBD1, the table's D call, matches the DNA was not checked. TRBV21-1 corresponds to a pseudogene. The CDR3 is 16 amino acids. For the CDR3, the DNA is TGTGCCAGCAGCAAGCAGAAAGGGACAGGGGGATGCGAGCAGTACTTC. Translation: CASSKQKGTGGCEQYF.

This clonotype came up many times. The chain has TRBV6-5 and TRBJ1-1, with a possible D match to TRBD1 (6 bases). This CDR3 is built from 12 residues. The V end lost 7 bases, the J end lost 7 bases, and 13 bases lay between the germline ends. The germline V gene encodes CDR1 MNHEY and CDR2 SVGAGI. The CDR3 spells CASTKGGIEAFF. In DNA form, the CDR3 reads TGTGCCAGCACCAAGGGGGGGATTGAAGCTTTCTTT.